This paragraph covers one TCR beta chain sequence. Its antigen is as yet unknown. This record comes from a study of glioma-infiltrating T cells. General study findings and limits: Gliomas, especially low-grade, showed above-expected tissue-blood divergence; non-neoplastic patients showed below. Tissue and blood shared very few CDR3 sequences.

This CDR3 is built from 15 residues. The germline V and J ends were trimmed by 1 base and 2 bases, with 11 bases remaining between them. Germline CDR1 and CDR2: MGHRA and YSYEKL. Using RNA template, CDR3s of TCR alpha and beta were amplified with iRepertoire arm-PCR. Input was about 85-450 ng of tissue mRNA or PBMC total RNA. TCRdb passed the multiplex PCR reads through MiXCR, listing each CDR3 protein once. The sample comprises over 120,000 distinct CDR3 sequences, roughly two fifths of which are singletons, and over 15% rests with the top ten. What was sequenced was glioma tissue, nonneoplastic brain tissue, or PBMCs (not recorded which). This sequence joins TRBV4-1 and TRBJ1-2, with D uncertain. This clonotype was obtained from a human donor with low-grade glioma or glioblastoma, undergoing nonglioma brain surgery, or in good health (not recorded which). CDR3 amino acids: CASSQALGENYGYTF. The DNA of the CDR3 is TGCGCCAGCAGCCAAGCCCTGGGAGAGAACTATGGCTACACCTTC.